This passage covers 7 T cell receptor beta chains from one sample sequenced in a study of tumor-infiltrating lymphocytes in oesophageal squamous cell carcinoma. TCRdb ran MiXCR on the PCR reads and lists one entry per CDR3 protein. The table includes 15,000 to 20,000 distinct CDR3 sequences, about 42% detected once. The specimen was normal esophageal tissue next to the tumor. The receptors originated from a female donor with esophageal squamous cell carcinoma.

The V and J genes are TRBV7-9 and TRBJ2-5, with D unresolved. The J call is uncertain, as TRBJ2-1 better fits the DNA end. Germline loops: CDR1 SEHNR, CDR2 FQNEAQ (reference sequence). The CDR3 consists of 15 residues. CDR3 nucleotide sequence: TGTGCCAGCAGCTTAGGAGGTGTCCCCTACAATGAGCAGTTCTTC. Protein product: CASSLGGVPYNEQFF.

The chain employs TRBV7-6 and TRBJ2-7; D is uncertain. The ends were cut back, 1 base at V and 2 bases at J, with 9 bases in the middle. Germline assignment: CDR1 SGHVS and CDR2 FNYEAQ. The CDR3 is made up of 14 amino acids. In nucleotides, the CDR3 is TGTGCCAGCAGCTTAGGCCGGGCAACCTACGAGCAGTACTTC. This codes for CASSLGRATYEQYF.

The gene calls are TRBV7-6 and TRBJ2-7; unclear D gene. The germline V gene has CDR1 SGHVS and CDR2 FNYEAQ. The CDR3 runs 14 residues. V was cut by 5 bases and J by 7 bases, with 18 bases left in between. CDR3 amino acids: CASSPSRSDNEQYF. As DNA, the CDR3 is TGTGCCAGCAGCCCCTCCCGGTCAGACAATGAGCAGTACTTC.

The chain carries TRBV12-3 or TRBV12-4 and TRBJ2-6; D possibly corresponds to TRBD2 (5 bases). The CDR3 consists of 15 residues. Trimming pared 7 bases from V and 4 bases from J, leaving 14 bases between. CDR3 bases: TGTGCCAGCAAGGGCCGCGGGTCCGGGGCCAACGTCCTGACTTTC. It is translated as CASKGRGSGANVLTF.

As for this clonotype: The conserved phenylalanine or tryptophan is not found at the CDR3 terminus, so this likely reflects a read error. The DNA is omitted, as the CDR3 cannot be located on it reliably, and the CDR3 follows TCRdb's listing. The J gene is TRBJ2-7, the V gene TRBV6-6; TRBD1, the table's D call, was not compared with the DNA. The germline V gene encodes CDR1 MNHNY and CDR2 SVGAGI (reference sequence). The CDR3 is 18 residues long, counting both termini. The CDR3 protein is CASSYSGTGTLRGYTFGS.

This clonotype has just one count. J is TRBJ2-1 and V is TRBV7-6; 9 positions match TRBD2. CDR1 and CDR2 (germline): SGHVS, FNYEAQ. After removal of 5 bases from V and 2 bases from J, the junction contained 7 bases not matched to a gene. This CDR3 region has 16 residues. CDR3 loop: CASSPRKRGAYNEQFF. CDR3 nucleotides: TGTGCCAGCAGCCCCCGGAAGCGGGGGGCCTACAATGAGCAGTTCTTC.

The chain has TRBV6-6 and TRBJ2-3; the D gene could be TRBD1 or TRBD2 (5 bases each). The J call may not be correct, given that the DNA end is closer to TRBJ2-1. This CDR3 has 21 amino acids. Germline-derived CDR1 and CDR2 are MNHNY and SVGAGI (reference sequence). CDR3 DNA: TGTGCCAGCAGTTACTCGATACTAGGGAAAGGGGCTCTACAGTTGGGCAATGAGCAGTTCTTC. Amino acid sequence: CASSYSILGKGALQLGNEQFF.